Listed below are T cell receptor beta chains from one sample, sequenced in a study of T cells in Graves' hyperthyroidism and ophthalmopathy. Each CDR3 protein gets one entry after TCRdb re-called the multiplex PCR reads with MiXCR. Among a few hundred thousand distinct CDR3 sequences listed, roughly 14% were seen once. Sequenced input: blood. The receptors originated from a woman under 40 with Graves' hyperthyroidism. Each CDR3 is given with its conserved first and last residue. Fields, in order: V gene, clone size, D gene, J gene, CDR3 DNA, CDR3 protein. A D gene is named only where the DNA matches it firmly. Expanded clones are given a class, and other clones once, few, many or no size at all.

TRBV15	-	-	TRBJ2-7	TGTGCCACCAGCAGAGTAGGGGGCTACGAGCAGTACTTC	CATSRVGGYEQYF
TRBV11-1	-	-	TRBJ2-1	TGTGCCAGCAGCTTACTGCTTCAGGTTCCCTACAATGAGCAGTTCTTC	CASSLLLQVPYNEQFF
TRBV9	-	-	TRBJ2-3	TGTGCCAGCAGCGTGGCCCTTCTCGGGGAAGATACGCAGTATTTT	CASSVALLGEDTQYF
TRBV28	-	TRBD1	TRBJ1-5	TGTGCCAACCCAACAACCGGGACAGAATACAATCAGCCCCAGCATTTT	CANPTTGTEYNQPQHF
TRBV4-2	-	TRBD1	TRBJ1-2	TGTGCCAGCAGCCAAGCTGACAGGGTAGAGGGCTACACCTTC	CASSQADRVEGYTF
TRBV6-9	-	-	TRBJ1-3	TGTGCCAGCAGTTATCGGGGTGTCGGAAACACCATATATTTT	CASSYRGVGNTIYF
TRBV12-3/TRBV12-4	-	TRBD1	TRBJ2-2	TGTGCCAGCAGCTCCCCTCGGGGACAGGGGGTCACCGGGGAGCTGTTTTTT	CASSSPRGQGVTGELFF
TRBV11-2	few	-	TRBJ1-4	TGTGCCAGCAGCTCCTCCTGGAGGGAAAAACTGTTTTTT	CASSSSWREKLFF
TRBV4-2	-	-	TRBJ1-5	TGTGCCAGCAGCCCCACTCTCAGCGGAGGGGGACAGCCCCAGCATTTT	CASSPTLSGGGQPQHF
TRBV7-9	-	-	TRBJ1-2	TGTGCCAGCAGCCCACCGGGGGCGGACTATGGCTACACCTTC	CASSPPGADYGYTF
TRBV6-1	many	TRBD1	TRBJ2-2	TGTGCCAGCAGACGGACAGGGGGAGGATCCGGGGAGCTGTTTTTT	CASRRTGGGSGELFF
TRBV29-1	-	-	TRBJ1-1	TGCAGCGCTGATACAGGGTTCGCTGAAGCTTTCTTT	CSADTGFAEAFF
TRBV28	many	-	TRBJ1-5	TGTGCCAGCAGTTTATTCACACGGGGGGCAGGCAATCAGCCCCAGCATTTT	CASSLFTRGAGNQPQHF
TRBV3-1	many	-	TRBJ1-5	TGTGCCAGCAGCCAAGATCTCGGGAGCAATCAGCCCCAGCATTTT	CASSQDLGSNQPQHF